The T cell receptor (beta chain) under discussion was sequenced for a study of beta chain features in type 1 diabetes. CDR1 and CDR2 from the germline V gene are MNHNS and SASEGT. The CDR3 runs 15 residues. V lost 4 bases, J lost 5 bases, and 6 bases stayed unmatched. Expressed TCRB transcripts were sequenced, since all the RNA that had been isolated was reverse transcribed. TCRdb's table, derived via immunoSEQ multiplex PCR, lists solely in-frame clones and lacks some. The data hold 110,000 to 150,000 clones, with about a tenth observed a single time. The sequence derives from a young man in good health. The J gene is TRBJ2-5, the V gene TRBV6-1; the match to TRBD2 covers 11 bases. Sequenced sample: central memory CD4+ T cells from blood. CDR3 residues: CASSGTSGGTETQYF. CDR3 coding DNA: TGTGCCAGCAGTGGCACTAGCGGGGGTACTGAGACCCAGTACTTC.